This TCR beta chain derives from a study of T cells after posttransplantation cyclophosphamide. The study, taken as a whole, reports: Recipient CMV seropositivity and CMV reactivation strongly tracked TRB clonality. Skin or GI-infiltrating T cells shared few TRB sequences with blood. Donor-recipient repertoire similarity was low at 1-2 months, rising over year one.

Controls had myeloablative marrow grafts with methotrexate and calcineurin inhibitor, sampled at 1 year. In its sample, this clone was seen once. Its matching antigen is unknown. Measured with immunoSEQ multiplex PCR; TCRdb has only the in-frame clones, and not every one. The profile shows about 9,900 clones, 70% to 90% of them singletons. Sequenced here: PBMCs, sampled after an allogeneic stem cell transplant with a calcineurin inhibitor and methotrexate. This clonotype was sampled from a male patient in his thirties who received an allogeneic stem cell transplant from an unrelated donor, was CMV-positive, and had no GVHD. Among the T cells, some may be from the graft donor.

The DNA for the CDR3 is TGCGCCAGCAGCTGGCTAGAGGCCGGGGAGCTGTTTTTT. Protein sequence: CASSWLEAGELFF. V usage is TRBV4-3 and J usage is TRBJ2-2; no clear D gene. The germline gives CDR1 LGHNA, CDR2 YSLEER. Trimming left V 5 bases short and J 6 bases short, with 10 bases between. The CDR3 is 13 amino acids.